There are a few counts of the clone carrying this TCR beta chain. Its matching antigen is unknown. Researchers made TCR beta libraries by using iRepertoire HTBI primers and running Arm-PCR on CDR3 regions. TCRdb re-called the multiplex PCR reads with MiXCR, one entry per CDR3 protein. The sample comprises roughly 530,000 distinct CDR3 sequences, about 15% of which are singletons, and 25% rests with the top ten. There are 15 residues in the CDR3. V lost 7 bases and J lost 0, with 12 bases in between. The germline V gene encodes CDR1 LNHDA and CDR2 SQIVND (reference sequence). The data belong to a study of regulatory T cells in long-lasting Graves disease. For the study at large: Patients newly diagnosed with Graves' had been on antithyroid drugs for under 3 months. General observations from the study: Thyroid tissue went unstudied; only peripheral blood was examined.

The time point denotes: newly diagnosed GD, antithyroid drugs for less than 3 months. PBMC-extracted RNA yielded the TCR library. This sample also belongs to another study, concerning T cells in Graves' hyperthyroidism and ophthalmopathy.

The rearrangement uses TRBV19 and TRBJ1-4; D may be TRBD1 (6 bases). This sample comprised peripheral blood mononuclear cells (PBMCs), obtained at new diagnosis, from a patient treated with antithyroid drugs. This sequence originates from a woman aged 35 to 60 with Graves disease. The CDR3 loop reads CASTAGATTNEKLFF. CDR3 bases: TGTGCCAGTACCGCAGGGGCTACAACTAATGAAAAACTGTTTTTT.